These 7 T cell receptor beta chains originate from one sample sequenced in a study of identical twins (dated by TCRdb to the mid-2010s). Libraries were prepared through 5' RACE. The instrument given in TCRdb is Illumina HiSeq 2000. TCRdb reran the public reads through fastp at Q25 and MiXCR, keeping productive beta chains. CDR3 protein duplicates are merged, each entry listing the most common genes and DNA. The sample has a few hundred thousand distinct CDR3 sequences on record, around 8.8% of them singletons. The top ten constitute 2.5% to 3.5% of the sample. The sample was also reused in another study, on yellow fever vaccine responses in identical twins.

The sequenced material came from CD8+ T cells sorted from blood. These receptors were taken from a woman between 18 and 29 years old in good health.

CDR3: CASSQNTGRETQYF. The CDR3 bases are TGCGCCAGCAGCCAAAACACAGGGAGAGAGACCCAGTACTTC. This chain joins TRBV4-1 and TRBJ2-5, with D possibly TRBD1 on 6 matching bases. The CDR3 spans 14 residues. CDR1 and CDR2 (germline): MGHRA, YSYEKL. Trimming removed 2 bases at V and 4 bases at J, with 11 bases between.

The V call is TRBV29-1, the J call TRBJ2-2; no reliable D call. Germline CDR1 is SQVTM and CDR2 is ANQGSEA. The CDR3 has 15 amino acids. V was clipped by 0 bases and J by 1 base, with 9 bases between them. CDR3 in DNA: TGCAGCGTTGAAGATCCCGGAAAGAACACCGGGGAGCTGTTTTTT. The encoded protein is CSVEDPGKNTGELFF.

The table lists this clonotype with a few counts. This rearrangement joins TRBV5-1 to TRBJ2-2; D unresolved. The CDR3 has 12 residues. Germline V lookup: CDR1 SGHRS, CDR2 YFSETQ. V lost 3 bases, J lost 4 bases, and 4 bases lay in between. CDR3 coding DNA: TGCGCCAGCAGCTGGGGCACCGGGGAGCTGTTTTTT. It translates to CASSWGTGELFF.

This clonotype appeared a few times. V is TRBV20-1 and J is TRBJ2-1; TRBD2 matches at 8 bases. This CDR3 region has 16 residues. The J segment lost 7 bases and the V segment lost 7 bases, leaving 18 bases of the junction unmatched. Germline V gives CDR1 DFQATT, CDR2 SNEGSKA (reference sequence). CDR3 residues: CSVTGGAADRRNEQFF. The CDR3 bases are TGCAGTGTCACGGGAGGGGCTGCTGACCGTAGGAATGAGCAGTTCTTC.

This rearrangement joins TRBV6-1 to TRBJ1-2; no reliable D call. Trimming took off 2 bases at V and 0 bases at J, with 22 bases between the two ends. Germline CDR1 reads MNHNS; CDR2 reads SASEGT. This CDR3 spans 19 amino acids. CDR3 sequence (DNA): TGTGCCAGCAGTGAAAGTCCGGAGACACCCGTCGTTTCTAACTATGGCTACACCTTC. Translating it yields CASSESPETPVVSNYGYTF.

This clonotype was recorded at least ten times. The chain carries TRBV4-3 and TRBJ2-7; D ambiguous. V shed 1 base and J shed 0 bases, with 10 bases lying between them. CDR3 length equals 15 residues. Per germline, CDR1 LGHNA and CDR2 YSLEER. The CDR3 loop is CASSQGVGLSYEQYF. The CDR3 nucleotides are TGCGCCAGCAGCCAAGGGGTAGGCCTCTCCTACGAGCAGTACTTC.

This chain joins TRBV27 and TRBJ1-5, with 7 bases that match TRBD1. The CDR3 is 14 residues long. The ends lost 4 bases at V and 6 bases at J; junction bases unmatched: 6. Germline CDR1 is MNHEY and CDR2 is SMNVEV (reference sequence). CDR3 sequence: CASSSEGATQPQHF. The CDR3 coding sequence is TGTGCCAGCAGTTCGGAGGGGGCCACTCAGCCCCAGCATTTT.